This T cell receptor (beta chain) derives from a study of blood T cell repertoires in COVID-19. Study information: Some COVID-19 samples were acute and others convalescent; all came from the United States, Italy and Spain. The analysed material was cDNA or gDNA that came from T cells, B-cell-depleted T cells, or PBMCs.

Original analysis: Estimation of nucleated cell counts was performed using reference gene primer amplification. Here immunoSEQ multiplex PCR was the method, and the copy in TCRdb shows in-frame clones only, minus some. That table furnishes V, J and clone size, whereas the DNA furnished D and trimming. The sample yields about 330,000 clones, approximately 86% seen once. Seattle patient enrollment occurred during active infection, with longitudinal follow-up thereafter. The CDR3 sequence is 15 residues long. V lost 3 bases and J 3 bases, leaving 12 bases between the germline ends. Germline CDR1 reads LNHDA; CDR2 reads SQIVND (reference sequence). This clone came up a few times.

Specimen: peripheral blood. The source is a man aged 30 to 45 with COVID-19, enrolled during active disease. The J gene is TRBJ1-5, the V gene TRBV19, with a tentative D call TRBD1 (5 bases). The CDR3 sequence is CASSIRQGNNQPQHF. CDR3 nucleotides: TGTGCCAGTAGTATCCGGCAGGGTAACAATCAGCCCCAGCATTTT. The full variable domain, with the rest looked up from reference TRBV19 and TRBJ1-5, is DGGITQSPKYLFRKEGQNVTLSCEQNLNHDAMYWYRQDPGQGLRLIYYSQIVNDFQKGDIAEGYSVSREKKESFPLTVTSAQKNPTAFYLCASSIRQGNNQPQHFGDGTRLSIL.